The clone carrying this T cell receptor beta chain turned up a few times. Its cognate antigen is unknown. At one boundary the junction diverges from the germline segment, which might be a read error. The read falls 3 residues short of the CDR3 end, and the missing part is taken from the germline J gene. Other DNA sequences within the sample encode an identical CDR3. The sample is drawn from a study of T cell clonality in common variable immunodeficiency. Study-level findings and limits: TCRbeta clonality was increased in CVID versus healthy controls.

Germline V gene data show CDR1 as SSHAT and CDR2 as FNYEAQ (reference sequence). The CDR3 has 13 amino acids. Profiling relied on immunoSEQ multiplex PCR, and the TCRdb table lists in-frame clones only, not all of them. The profile covers around 50,000 clones, none occurring a single time. This clonotype was sampled from a person between 18 and 70 years old in good health. V is TRBV7-7 and J is TRBJ2-5; possibly TRBD1 for D (5 bases). The specimen was peripheral blood mononuclear cells. CDR3 amino acids: CASSSRAQETQYF. The sequenced CDR3 bases are TGTGCTAGCAGTTCCAGGGCCCAAGAGACC.